This TCR beta chain was sequenced for a study of blood T cell repertoires in COVID-19 (dated by TCRdb to 2020 to 2021). Notes on the research overall: Samples from collaborators originated in the United States, Italy and Spain and spanned both the acute and convalescent phases of COVID-19. Deeply sampled blood TCRbeta repertoires from subjects exposed to, actively infected with, or recovered from COVID-19 were included in the dataset. The samples were drawn from two sources: the first 160 participants of the ongoing ImmuneRACE study, and approximately 1,300 subjects contributed by 6 global collaborators. Where available, HLA class I and class II types were taken from metadata supplied by the sample provider and were not determined by assay-based typing. The prospective study material was composed of cDNA or gDNA derived from T cells, B-cell-depleted T cells, or PBMCs. Nearly every sample came with metadata listing a de-identified subject ID, COVID-19 status, age in years and sex. A freely available public database, intended as a resource for researchers studying the immune response to SARS-CoV-2, is where the repertoires were released. What the work shows at the level of the full study, not this receptor alone: How much clinical and demographic metadata was included differed by source and by participant, and the metadata was provided uncurated.

Counted from cysteine to phenylalanine, this CDR3 has 14 amino acids. Only the CDR3 region is kept as DNA, spanning 42 bases read in frame from base 1. According to the germline V gene, CDR1 reads SQVTM and CDR2 reads ANQGSEA. Between the V and J ends, shortened by 3 bases and 3 bases respectively, the junction contains 11 bases. TCRbeta CDR3 regions were amplified from genomic DNA by means of the immunoSEQ Assay, a bias-controlled multiplex PCR. Under the source paper's analysis protocol: Nucleated cell counts per sample were estimated from amplification of reference gene primers within the assay. Sequence reads were collapsed and filtered to measure the absolute abundance of every unique TCRbeta CDR3 rearrangement. For each sample, productive Simpson clonality was calculated as the square root of Simpson's diversity index across productive rearrangements. This immuneACCESS table, as held by TCRdb, lists in-frame sequences with V and J called but not all clones. Of the missing ones, under half trace to an unresolved V gene in checked studies; the others have no known cause. That table supplies the V and J calls and clone size; D and trimming were determined from the DNA. The sample includes roughly 170,000 clones, with roughly 86% observed a single time. Together, the top ten hold roughly 2.5% of the sample.

With respect to this clone: Its antigen target is currently unknown. Base qualities are not provided; no much larger clone lies one nucleotide away.

The collaborating institutions used their own protocols to collect whole blood in K2EDTA tubes. Collaborator samples were shipped for TCRbeta analysis as frozen whole blood, isolated PBMCs, or DNA extracted from either sample type. Recombination linked TRBV29-1 to TRBJ1-4, with TRBD1 tentatively as D gene (5 bases match). This TCR was recovered from a middle-aged man with active or convalescent COVID-19. Input material: peripheral blood. The CDR3 region has the sequence CSVEATEPNEKLFF. The DNA reads as follows: TGCAGCGTTGAGGCGACAGAGCCTAATGAAAAACTGTTTTTT.